This entry lists 17 T cell receptor beta chains sequenced from one sample in a study of CD8 T cells in ankylosing spondylitis. TCRdb used MiXCR to reprocess the 5' RACE reads, holding one entry per CDR3 protein. Of about 190,000 distinct CDR3 sequences listed, over 10% are singletons. Sequencing used blood, either unsorted or a sorted T cell fraction (not recorded which). The receptor set was obtained from a female donor with ankylosing spondylitis or in good health (not recorded which).

This clonotype was observed many times. This sequence joins TRBV11-2 and TRBJ2-1, with 8 positions matching TRBD1. Per germline, CDR1 SGHAT and CDR2 FQNNGV. The ends lost 3 bases at V and 4 bases at J; junction bases unmatched: 5. The CDR3 has 15 amino acids. The CDR3 DNA reads TGTGCCAGCAGCTTCGGGACAGGAGGGTACAATGAGCAGTTCTTC. The encoded protein is CASSFGTGGYNEQFF.

This clonotype was counted at least ten times. The V call is TRBV5-1, the J call TRBJ2-7, with D perhaps matching TRBD1 (5 bases). The germline V and J ends were trimmed by 5 bases and 5 bases, with 8 bases remaining between them. Germline CDR1 is SGHRS and CDR2 is YFSETQ. The CDR3 extends over 11 amino acids. The CDR3 loop is CASRKGNEQYF. DNA of the CDR3: TGCGCCAGCAGAAAGGGGAACGAGCAGTACTTC.

This clonotype was counted ten times or more. The chain uses TRBV7-9 and TRBJ2-1, with D possibly TRBD2 on 5 matching bases. This CDR3 spans 14 amino acids. Per germline, CDR1 SEHNR and CDR2 FQNEAQ (reference sequence). The V and J ends lost 5 bases and 6 bases respectively, with 14 bases between them. The CDR3 is CASSPGTSFNEQFF. The CDR3 DNA sequence: TGTGCCAGCAGCCCTGGAACTAGTTTCAATGAGCAGTTCTTC.

This clonotype was found many times. This chain links TRBV27 with TRBJ1-3; possible D gene TRBD1, 6 bases. The germline V gene has CDR1 MNHEY and CDR2 SMNVEV (reference sequence). This CDR3 spans 15 amino acids. The germline V and J ends were trimmed by 1 base and 4 bases, with 11 bases remaining between them. The CDR3 region is CASSLFSGVGNTIYF. CDR3 sequence (DNA): TGTGCCAGCAGTTTATTTTCAGGGGTAGGAAACACCATATATTTT.

This clonotype was picked up one time. The junction departs from the called germline gene at one end, perhaps through a read error. The rearrangement joins TRBV27 to TRBJ2-7; D is unclear. Germline V gene sequence: CDR1 MNHEY, CDR2 SMNVEV (reference sequence). The CDR3 consists of 11 residues. CDR3 residues: CVSSEGREQYF. In DNA, the CDR3 is TGTGTCAGCAGTGAAGGCCGCGAGCAGTACTTC.

This clonotype was recorded at least ten times. The chain uses TRBV20-1 and TRBJ2-3; D gene unclear. The germline V gene has CDR1 DFQATT and CDR2 SNEGSKA (reference sequence). This CDR3 contains 13 residues. V lost 3 bases to trimming and J lost 1 base, with 8 bases between them. Here the CDR3 DNA reads TGCAGTGCTAGTCTGTGGGGCACAGATACGCAGTATTTT. The encoded protein is CSASLWGTDTQYF.

Remarks on this clonotype: This clone may be a read error of a much larger clone one base away. The CDR3 DNA is TGTGCCCGCAGCTTAACAGTTCACAATGAGCAGTTCTTC. Its translation: CARSLTVHNEQFF. The chain carries TRBV7-3 and TRBJ2-1; no clear D. Germline V gene sequence: CDR1 SGHTA, CDR2 FQGTGA. This CDR3 has 13 residues.

Ten or more counts support this clonotype. The V and J genes are TRBV20-1 and TRBJ1-4, with TRBD1 as a possible D gene (6 bases). The CDR3 consists of 14 residues. Deletions cut 1 base from V and 7 bases from J, with 13 bases between. The V gene's germline CDR1 is DFQATT and CDR2 SNEGSKA (reference sequence). CDR3: CSARGAGAGEKLFF. As DNA, the CDR3 is TGCAGTGCTAGAGGCGCAGGGGCGGGTGAAAAACTGTTTTTT.

V is TRBV11-1 and J is TRBJ2-3; D possibly matches TRBD1 or TRBD2 (5 bases each). This CDR3 spans 17 amino acids. The ends were cut back, 2 bases at V and 5 bases at J, with 20 bases in the middle. The germline gives CDR1 SGHAT, CDR2 FQDESV (reference sequence). The CDR3 loop is CASSLPSTRGKKDTQYF. The CDR3 DNA follows: TGTGCCAGCAGCTTACCCTCGACGAGGGGCAAGAAAGATACGCAGTATTTT. The full variable domain, with the rest looked up from reference TRBV11-1 and TRBJ2-3, is EAEVAQSPRYKITEKSQAVAFWCDPISGHATLYWYRQILGQGPELLVQFQDESVVDDSQLPKDRFSAERLKGVDSTLKIQPAELGDSAMYLCASSLPSTRGKKDTQYFGPGTRLTVL.

This clonotype was detected ten times or more. This rearrangement joins TRBV28 to TRBJ1-1; TRBD1 might be the D (6 bases). Germline V gene lookup returns CDR1 MDHEN and CDR2 SYDVKM. V was pared by 7 bases and J by 9 bases, with 18 bases between. The length of the CDR3 is 13 residues. CDR3 coding DNA: TGTGCCAGCAACGAGGGGGGTGCAGTGCAAGCTTTCTTT. Its protein product is CASNEGGAVQAFF.

In this sample, this clonotype turned up a few times. The CDR3 DNA sequence: TGTGCCTGGAGTCAACAGGTCATCACCATTGAAGCTTTCTTT. Protein product: CAWSQQVITIEAFF. V usage is TRBV30 and J usage is TRBJ1-1; D is perhaps TRBD1 (5 bases). The CDR3 loop spans 14 amino acids. V lost 2 bases to trimming and J lost 7 bases, with 17 bases between them. CDR1 is GTSNPN and CDR2 is SVGIG in the germline V gene (reference sequence).

This clonotype was seen a handful of times. The chain uses TRBV6-2 or TRBV6-3 and TRBJ2-6; weak D call: TRBD2 (6 bases). The CDR3 loop spans 14 amino acids. CDR1 and CDR2 from the germline V gene are MNHEY and SVGEGT. Trimming shortened V by 7 bases and J by 3 bases, and 10 bases separated the two germline ends. As DNA, the CDR3 is TGTGCCAGCACCAACGGGGGTGGGGCCAACGTCCTGACTTTC. Protein sequence: CASTNGGGANVLTF.

The sample holds many counts of this clonotype. The chain has TRBV2 and TRBJ2-2; no firm D call. The CDR3 spans 15 residues. CDR1 and CDR2 from the germline V gene are SNHLY and FYNNEI. Trimming stripped 7 bases from V and 4 bases from J, with 16 bases between. Here the CDR3 reads CASTQFSVSTGELFF. The CDR3 DNA reads as TGTGCCAGCACCCAATTTTCGGTTTCCACCGGGGAGCTGTTTTTT. Full variable domain (remainder filled in from reference TRBV2 and TRBJ2-2): EPEVTQTPSHQVTQMGQEVILRCVPISNHLYFYWYRQILGQKVEFLVSFYNNEISEKSEIFDDQFSVERPDGSNFTLKIRSTKLEDSAMYFCASTQFSVSTGELFFGEGSRLTVL.

In its sample, this clonotype was seen many times. This chain uses TRBV5-1 with TRBJ1-1, with D perhaps TRBD1 (6 bases). This CDR3 region has 16 residues. In germline, CDR1 is SGHRS, CDR2 YFSETQ. The ends were cut back, 4 bases at V and 4 bases at J, with 20 bases in the middle. The CDR3 DNA follows: TGCGCCAGCAGCGAGAGGCCCGCAGGGGATGGCACTGAAGCTTTCTTT. This sequence encodes CASSERPAGDGTEAFF.

This clonotype came up many times. The chain links TRBV9 to TRBJ2-7, with D hard to call. Between the trimmed V and J ends, which lost 3 bases and 6 bases, there was a span of 16 bases. Germline V gene data show CDR1 as SGDLS and CDR2 as YYNGEE. The CDR3 spans 14 residues. This CDR3 reads CASSARPTGSEQYF. CDR3 DNA: TGTGCCAGCAGCGCCCGACCGACCGGTAGCGAGCAGTACTTC. Drawing the rest from reference TRBV9 and TRBJ2-7, the complete variable domain is DSGVTQTPKHLITATGQRVTLRCSPRSGDLSVYWYQQSLDQGLQFLIQYYNGEERAKGNILERFSAQQFPDLHSELNLSSLELGDSALYFCASSARPTGSEQYFGPGTRLTVT.

The table lists this clonotype with many counts. The chain has TRBV9 and TRBJ2-1; 7 bases match TRBD2. CDR1 is SGDLS, CDR2 YYNGEE, per germline. The V gene end was trimmed by 8 bases and the J gene end by 6 bases; junction bases not matched to a gene: 11. There are 14 residues in the CDR3. CDR3 DNA sequence: TGTGCCAGTGCTGGCGGGAGTTTAGGCAATGAGCAGTTCTTC. It yields the protein CASAGGSLGNEQFF.

CDR3 in amino acids: CASSPQAEETQYF. DNA of the CDR3: TGTGCCAGCAGCCCTCAAGCGGAAGAGACCCAGTACTTC. The rearrangement links TRBV2 to TRBJ2-5; D is perhaps TRBD2 (5 bases). CDR3 length equals 13 residues. Trimming took off 6 bases at V and 3 bases at J, with 11 bases between the two ends. Germline CDR1 and CDR2: SNHLY and FYNNEI.